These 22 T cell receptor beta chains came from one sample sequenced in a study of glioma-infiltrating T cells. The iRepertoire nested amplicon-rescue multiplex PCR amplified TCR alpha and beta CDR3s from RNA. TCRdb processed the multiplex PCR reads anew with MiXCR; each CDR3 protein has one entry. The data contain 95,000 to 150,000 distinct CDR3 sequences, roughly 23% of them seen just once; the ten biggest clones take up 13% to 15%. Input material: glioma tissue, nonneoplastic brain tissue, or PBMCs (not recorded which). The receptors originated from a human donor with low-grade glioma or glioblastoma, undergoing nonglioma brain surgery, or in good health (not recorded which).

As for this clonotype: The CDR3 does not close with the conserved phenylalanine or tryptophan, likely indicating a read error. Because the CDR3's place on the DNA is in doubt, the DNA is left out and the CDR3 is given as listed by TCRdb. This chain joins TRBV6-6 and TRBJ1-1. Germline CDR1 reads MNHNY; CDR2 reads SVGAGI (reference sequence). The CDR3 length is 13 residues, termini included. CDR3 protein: CASSYSIMGESFL.

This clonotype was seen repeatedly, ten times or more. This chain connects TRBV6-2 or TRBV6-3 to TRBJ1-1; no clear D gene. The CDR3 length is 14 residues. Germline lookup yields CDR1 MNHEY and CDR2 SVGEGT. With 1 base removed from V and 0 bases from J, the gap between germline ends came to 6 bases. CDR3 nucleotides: TGTGCCAGCAGTTACTTCAGGTTGAACACTGAAGCTTTCTTT. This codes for CASSYFRLNTEAFF.

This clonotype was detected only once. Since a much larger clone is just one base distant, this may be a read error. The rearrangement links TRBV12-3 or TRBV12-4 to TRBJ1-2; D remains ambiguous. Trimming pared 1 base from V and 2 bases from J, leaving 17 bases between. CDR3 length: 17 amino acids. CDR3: CASSLGGYANLNYGYTF. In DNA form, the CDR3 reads TGTGCCAGCAGTTTAGGAGGTTACGCTAACCTCAACTATGGCTACACCTTC.

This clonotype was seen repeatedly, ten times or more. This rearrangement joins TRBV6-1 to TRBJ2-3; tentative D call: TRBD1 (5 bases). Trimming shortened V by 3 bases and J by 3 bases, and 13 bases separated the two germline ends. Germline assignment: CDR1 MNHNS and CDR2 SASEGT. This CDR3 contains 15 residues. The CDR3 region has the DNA TGTGCCAGCAGTGAGGCGACAGTTAAAACAGATACGCAGTATTTT. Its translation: CASSEATVKTDTQYF.

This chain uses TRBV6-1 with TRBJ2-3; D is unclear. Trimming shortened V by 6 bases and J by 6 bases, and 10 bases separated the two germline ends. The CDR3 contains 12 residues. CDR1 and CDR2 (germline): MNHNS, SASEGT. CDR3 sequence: CASRRSRDTQYF. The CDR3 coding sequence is TGTGCCAGCAGACGATCTCGGGATACGCAGTATTTT.

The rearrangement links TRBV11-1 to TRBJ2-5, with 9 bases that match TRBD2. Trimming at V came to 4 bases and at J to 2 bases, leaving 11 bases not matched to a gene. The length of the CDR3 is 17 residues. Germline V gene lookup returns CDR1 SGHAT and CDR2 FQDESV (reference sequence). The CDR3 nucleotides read TGTGCCAGCAGCTCCCCCTGGGAGCGGGAGGCTCAAGAGACCCAGTACTTC. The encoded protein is CASSSPWEREAQETQYF.

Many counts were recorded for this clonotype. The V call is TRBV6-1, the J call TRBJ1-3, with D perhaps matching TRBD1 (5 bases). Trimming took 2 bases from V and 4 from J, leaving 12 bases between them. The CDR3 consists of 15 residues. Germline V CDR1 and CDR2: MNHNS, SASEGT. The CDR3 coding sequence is TGTGCCAGCAGTGAATTTGAGGGGCCAGGAAACACCATATATTTT. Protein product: CASSEFEGPGNTIYF.

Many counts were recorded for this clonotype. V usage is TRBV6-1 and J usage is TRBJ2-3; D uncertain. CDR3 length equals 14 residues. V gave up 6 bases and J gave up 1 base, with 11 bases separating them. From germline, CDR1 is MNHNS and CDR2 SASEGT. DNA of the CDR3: TGTGCCAGCAGGGGGTCCTGGGGCACAGATACGCAGTATTTT. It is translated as CASRGSWGTDTQYF.

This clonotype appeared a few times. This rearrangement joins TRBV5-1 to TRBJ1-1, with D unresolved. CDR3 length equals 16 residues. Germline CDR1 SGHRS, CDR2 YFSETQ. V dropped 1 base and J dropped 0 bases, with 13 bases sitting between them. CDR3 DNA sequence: TGCGCCAGCAGCTTGTCGTTCGGGGTCTTGAACACTGAAGCTTTCTTT. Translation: CASSLSFGVLNTEAFF. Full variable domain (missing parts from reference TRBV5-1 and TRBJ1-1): KAGVTQTPRYLIKTRGQQVTLSCSPISGHRSVSWYQQTPGQGLQFLFEYFSETQRNKGNFPGRFSGRQFSNSRSEMNVSTLELGDSALYLCASSLSFGVLNTEAFFGQGTRLTVV.

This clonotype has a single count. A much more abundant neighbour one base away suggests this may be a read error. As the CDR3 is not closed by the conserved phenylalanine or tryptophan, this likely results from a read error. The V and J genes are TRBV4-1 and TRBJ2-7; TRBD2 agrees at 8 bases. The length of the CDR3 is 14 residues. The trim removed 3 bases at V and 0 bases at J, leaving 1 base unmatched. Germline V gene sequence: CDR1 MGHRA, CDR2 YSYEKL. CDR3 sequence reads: CASSQGTSSYEQYL. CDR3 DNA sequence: TGCGCCAGCAGCCAGGGGACTAGCTCCTACGAGCAGTACTTG.

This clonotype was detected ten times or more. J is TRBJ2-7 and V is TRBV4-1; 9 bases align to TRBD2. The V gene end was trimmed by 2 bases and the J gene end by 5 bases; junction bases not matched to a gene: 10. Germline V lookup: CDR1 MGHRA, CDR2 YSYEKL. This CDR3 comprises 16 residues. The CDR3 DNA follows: TGCGCCAGCAGCCAACTCCTAGCGGGACTAAGTAACGAGCAGTACTTC. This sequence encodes CASSQLLAGLSNEQYF.

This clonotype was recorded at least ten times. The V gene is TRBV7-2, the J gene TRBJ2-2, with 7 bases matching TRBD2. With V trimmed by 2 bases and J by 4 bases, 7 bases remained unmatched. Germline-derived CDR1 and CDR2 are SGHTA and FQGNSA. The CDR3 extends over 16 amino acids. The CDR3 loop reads CASSLRGGRLTGELFF. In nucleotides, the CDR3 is TGTGCCAGCAGCTTACGGGGCGGGAGACTCACCGGGGAGCTGTTTTTT.

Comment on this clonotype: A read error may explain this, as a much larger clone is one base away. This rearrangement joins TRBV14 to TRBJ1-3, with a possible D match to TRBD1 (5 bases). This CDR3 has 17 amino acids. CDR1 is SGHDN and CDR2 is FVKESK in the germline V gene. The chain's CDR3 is CASIQDWGPSPGNTIYF. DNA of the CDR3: TGTGCCAGCATCCAAGATTGGGGCCCTTCGCCTGGAAACACCATATATTTT.

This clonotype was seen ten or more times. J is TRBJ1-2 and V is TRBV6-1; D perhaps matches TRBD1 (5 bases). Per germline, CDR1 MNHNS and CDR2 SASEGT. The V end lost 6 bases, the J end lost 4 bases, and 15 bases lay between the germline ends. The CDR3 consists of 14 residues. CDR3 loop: CASRGPTEPYGYTF. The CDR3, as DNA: TGTGCCAGCAGAGGCCCGACAGAGCCCTATGGCTACACCTTC.

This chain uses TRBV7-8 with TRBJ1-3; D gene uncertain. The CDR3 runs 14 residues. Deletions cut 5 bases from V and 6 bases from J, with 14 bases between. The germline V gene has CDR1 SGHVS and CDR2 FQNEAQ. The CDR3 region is CASSRVRRENTIYF. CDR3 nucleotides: TGTGCCAGCAGCCGCGTTAGGAGGGAAAACACCATATATTTT.

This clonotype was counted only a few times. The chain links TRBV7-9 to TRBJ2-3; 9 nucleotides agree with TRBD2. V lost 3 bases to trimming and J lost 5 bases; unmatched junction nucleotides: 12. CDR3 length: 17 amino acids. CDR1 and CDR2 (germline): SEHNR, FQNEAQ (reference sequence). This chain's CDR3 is CASSFGLAGILKDTQYF. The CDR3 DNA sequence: TGTGCCAGCAGCTTTGGGCTAGCGGGGATATTAAAAGATACGCAGTATTTT.

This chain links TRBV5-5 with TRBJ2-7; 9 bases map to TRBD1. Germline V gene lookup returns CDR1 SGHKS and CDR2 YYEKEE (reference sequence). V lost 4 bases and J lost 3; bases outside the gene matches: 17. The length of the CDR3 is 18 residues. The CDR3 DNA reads TGTGCCAGCAGCATACAGGGGGCGACCCCAGCGGAGCACTACGAGCAGTACTTC. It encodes CASSIQGATPAEHYEQYF. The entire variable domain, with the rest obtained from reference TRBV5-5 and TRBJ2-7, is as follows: DAGVTQSPTHLIKTRGQQVTLRCSPISGHKSVSWYQQVLGQGPQFIFQYYEKEERGRGNFPDRFSARQFPNYSSELNVNALLLGDSALYLCASSIQGATPAEHYEQYFGPGTRLTVT.

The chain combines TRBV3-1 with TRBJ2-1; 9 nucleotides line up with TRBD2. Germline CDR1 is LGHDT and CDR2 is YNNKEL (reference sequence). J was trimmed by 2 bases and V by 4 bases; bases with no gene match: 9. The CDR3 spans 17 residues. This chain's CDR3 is CASSRELAGEPYNEQFF. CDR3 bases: TGTGCCAGCAGCCGAGAATTAGCGGGAGAACCCTACAATGAGCAGTTCTTC.

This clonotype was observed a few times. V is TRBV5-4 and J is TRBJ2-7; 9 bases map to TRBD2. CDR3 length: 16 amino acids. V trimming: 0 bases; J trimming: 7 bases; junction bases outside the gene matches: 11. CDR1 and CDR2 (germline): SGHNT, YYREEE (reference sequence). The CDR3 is CASSLALAGAKKEQYF. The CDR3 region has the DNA TGTGCCAGCAGCTTGGCCTTAGCGGGAGCAAAGAAAGAGCAGTACTTC.

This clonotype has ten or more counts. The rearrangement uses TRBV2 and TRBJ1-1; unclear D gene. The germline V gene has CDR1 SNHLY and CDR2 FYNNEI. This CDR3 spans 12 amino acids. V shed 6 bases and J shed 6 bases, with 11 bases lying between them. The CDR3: CASSREAAEAFF. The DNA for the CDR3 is TGTGCCAGCAGCCGAGAGGCCGCTGAAGCTTTCTTT.

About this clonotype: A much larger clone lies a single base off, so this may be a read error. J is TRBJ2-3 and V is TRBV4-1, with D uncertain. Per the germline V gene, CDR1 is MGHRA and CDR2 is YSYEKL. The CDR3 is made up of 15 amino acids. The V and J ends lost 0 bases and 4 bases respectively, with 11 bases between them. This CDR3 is CASSQDKIDSDTQYF. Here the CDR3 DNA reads TGCGCCAGCAGCCAAGATAAAATTGACTCAGATACGCAGTATTTT.

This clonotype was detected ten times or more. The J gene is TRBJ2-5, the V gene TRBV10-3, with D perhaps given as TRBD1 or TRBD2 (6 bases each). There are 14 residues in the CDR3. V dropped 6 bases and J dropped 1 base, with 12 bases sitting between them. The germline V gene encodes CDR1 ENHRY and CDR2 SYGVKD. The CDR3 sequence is CAIRPGGGQETQYF. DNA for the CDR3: TGTGCCATCAGGCCCGGGGGCGGCCAAGAGACCCAGTACTTC.